This T cell receptor (beta chain) was documented in a study of regulatory T cells in long-lasting Graves disease. CDR3 size: 15 residues. The germline CDR1 and CDR2 sequences are LNHDA and SQIVND (reference sequence). V was pared by 1 base and J by 3 bases, with 10 bases between. The time point: newly diagnosed GD, antithyroid drugs for less than 3 months. With RNA extracted from PBMCs as input, the TCR library was made. According to the study, TCR beta libraries were built with iRepertoire HTBI primers and CDR3-region Arm-PCR. How the authors handled the data: The study identified 50 to 70 TRBV and 11 to 15 TRBJ segments across samples. Using its own MiXCR run on the multiplex PCR reads, TCRdb lists one record per CDR3 protein. Clone size and V and J calls follow TCRdb, not the original study. The sample records 450,000 to 700,000 distinct CDR3 sequences, less than 15% being singletons. These data also formed part of another study, on T cells in Graves' hyperthyroidism and ophthalmopathy. From that study: In the blood, most expanded thyroid clonotypes above 0.001 appeared as well. Ophthalmopathy onset followed model prediction by a median about six months.

The sequenced sample was peripheral blood mononuclear cells (PBMCs), obtained at new diagnosis, from a patient treated with antithyroid drugs. The chain uses TRBV19 and TRBJ1-5; D uncertain. The clonotype was recovered from a man under 40 with Graves disease. In DNA, the CDR3 is TGTGCCAGTAGTATAGGGGCTTCCCTCAATCAGCCCCAGCATTTT. Its protein product is CASSIGASLNQPQHF.